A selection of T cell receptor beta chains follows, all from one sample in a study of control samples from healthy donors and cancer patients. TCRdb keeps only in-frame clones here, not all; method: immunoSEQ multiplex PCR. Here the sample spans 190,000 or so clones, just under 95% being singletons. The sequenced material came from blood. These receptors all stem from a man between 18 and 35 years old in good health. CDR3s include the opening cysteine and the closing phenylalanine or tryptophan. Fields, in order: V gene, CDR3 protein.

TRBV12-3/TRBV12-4	CASSGRGEQYF
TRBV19	CASSRLGSTDTQYF
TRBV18	CASSPRRGETQYF
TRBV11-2	CASSLSAGSNQPQHF
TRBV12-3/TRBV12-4	CASSLGRLRRF
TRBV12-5	CASGSSPDGGYTGELFF
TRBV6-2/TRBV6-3	CASSFAGDFQETQYF
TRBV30	CAWSVRFDAGNTIYF
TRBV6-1	CASSETGTGNYGYTF
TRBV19	CASSPSIGLAKNIQYF
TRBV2	CASRPFPGTVDYGYTF
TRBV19	CASSIGGRQPQHF
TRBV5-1	CASSGVVGGAYEQYF
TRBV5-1	CASSLEIGINEQYF
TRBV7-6	CASSLGTGTEGYEQYF
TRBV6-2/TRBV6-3	CASSYTTGGSSPLHF
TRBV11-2	CASSSPSPGGRETQYF
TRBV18	CASSLTDTQYF
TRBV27	CASSFTGFNEQFF
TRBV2	CASSMGPQPQHF
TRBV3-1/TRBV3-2	CASSRMRGDQETQYF
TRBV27	CASSFAGRNYGYTF
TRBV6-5	CASSYWGGAGTGELFF
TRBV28	CASRTPNNSPLHF
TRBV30	CAWEGPPGTGELFF
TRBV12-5	CASGLGRGLFF
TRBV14	CASSQLDRGLTEAFF
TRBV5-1	CASSPNKAAGQTNEQFF
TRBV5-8	CASSLEGVQYF
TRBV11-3	CASSLFAPFDRGETEAFF
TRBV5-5	CASTTRQGPYEQYF
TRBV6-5	CASRPPFNTEAFF
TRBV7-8	CASSLASVRDSGNTIYF
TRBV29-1	CSGRSTDTQYF
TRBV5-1	CASSLDRVGRNYGYTF
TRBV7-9	CASSSPWPRGGQTDTQYF
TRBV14	CASSSLGPYGYTF
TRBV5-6	CASSLIRTDTQYF
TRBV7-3	CASSPAGGSNTGELFF
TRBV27	CASSPDRFDYGYTF
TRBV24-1	CASVGGGEQFF
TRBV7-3	CASSSDRDQPQHF
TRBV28	CASRPPPGQGAYEQYF
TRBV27	CASSPPQEQYF
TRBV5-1	CASSLGTGTEAFF
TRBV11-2	CASRQTRAASIDNEQFF
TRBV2	CASSPLGGNTEAFF